The entry below gives a single T cell receptor (beta chain) sequence along with its context. Antigen specificity is unknown. This sample was included in a study of T cell responses to AZD1222 COVID-19 vaccine. Germline lookup yields CDR1 LNHDA and CDR2 SQIVND (reference sequence). The ends were cut back, 1 base at V and 9 bases at J, with 16 bases in the middle. The CDR3 has 15 amino acids. Study-level findings and limits: Baseline seropositives among AZD1222 recipients totaled only six.

The data were produced by immunoSEQ multiplex PCR, yet TCRdb's version contains in-frame clones alone and is incomplete. The sample lists tens of thousands of clones, approximately 91% occurring once. The sequenced sample was peripheral blood, obtained 28 days after the second AZD1222 dose. The sequence came from an adult who received the AZD1222 COVID-19 vaccine. The gene calls are TRBV19 and TRBJ2-4; D perhaps matches TRBD2 (7 bases). The CDR3 is CASSIASGGQIIQYF. For the CDR3, the DNA is TGTGCCAGTAGTATAGCCTCGGGGGGCCAGATCATTCAGTACTTC.